One sample yielded the 24 T cell receptor beta chains listed below, sequenced in a study of OX40 agonist ivuxolimab in advanced cancers. Clones were read by immunoSEQ multiplex PCR, and TCRdb kept only the in-frame ones, dropping some. This table holds approximately 44,000 clones, less than 90% found once. The sequenced sample was CD4+ or CD8+ T cells sorted from blood, obtained in a trial of the OX40 agonist ivuxolimab. The receptors derive from an adult with an advanced solid tumor such as melanoma, head and neck, liver or kidney cancer.

This clone was detected once. The J gene is TRBJ1-3, the V gene TRBV11-2, with TRBD1 as a possible D gene (5 bases). CDR1 and CDR2 from the germline V gene are SGHAT and FQNNGV. The V end was cut by 7 bases, the J end by 0 bases, with 13 bases between. CDR3 length: 15 residues. For the CDR3, the DNA is TGTGCCAGCACCCCGGGACTCCGCTCTGGAAACACCATATATTTT. Its translation is CASTPGLRSGNTIYF.

The chain combines TRBV5-5 with TRBJ2-1; 8 nucleotides align to TRBD1. The CDR3 covers 17 residues. Germline V CDR1 and CDR2: SGHKS, YYEKEE (reference sequence). V lost 0 bases, J lost 8 bases, and 13 bases stayed unmatched. This chain's CDR3 is CASSLAHRQGTGDEQFF. The CDR3 DNA reads TGTGCCAGCAGCTTGGCGCATCGACAGGGGACCGGGGATGAGCAGTTCTTC.

The V gene is TRBV29-1, the J gene TRBJ2-3; D is unresolved. The length of the CDR3 is 13 residues. V was shortened by 2 bases and J by 4 bases, with 10 bases between the two germline ends. Germline V gene sequence: CDR1 SQVTM, CDR2 ANQGSEA. As DNA, the CDR3 is TGCAGCGTTGAACGGCAGCTATCAGATACGCAGTATTTT. The encoded protein is CSVERQLSDTQYF.

A few counts support this clone. The genes are TRBV19 and TRBJ2-7, with D hard to call. Germline V gene sequence: CDR1 LNHDA, CDR2 SQIVND (reference sequence). CDR3 length equals 16 residues. The V and J ends lost 1 base and 1 base respectively, with 14 bases between them. CDR3 coding DNA: TGTGCCAGTAGTATAGGATCCTTTGGCAGGTCCTACGAGCAGTACTTC. This sequence encodes CASSIGSFGRSYEQYF.

The chain combines TRBV2 with TRBJ2-1; TRBD1 aligns across 10 bases. Losses at the gene ends were 6 bases for V and 7 bases for J; bases not matched to a gene: 6. Germline-derived CDR1 and CDR2 are SNHLY and FYNNEI. The CDR3 has 14 amino acids. The CDR3 nucleotides read TGTGCCAGCAGGGGACAGGGGCTAGGGAATGAGCAGTTCTTC. This translates into CASRGQGLGNEQFF.

The chain is built from TRBV5-4 and TRBJ2-7; D is unresolved. This CDR3 has 12 residues. Germline V gene lookup returns CDR1 SGHNT and CDR2 YYREEE (reference sequence). Deletions cut 4 bases from V and 6 bases from J, with 11 bases between. The CDR3 is CASSRDWGEQYF. Here the CDR3 DNA reads TGTGCCAGCAGCCGCGACTGGGGCGAGCAGTACTTC.

The V and J genes are TRBV18 and TRBJ2-7; 10 nucleotides line up with TRBD2. This CDR3 has 14 amino acids. V gave up 2 bases and J gave up 5 bases; unmatched junction bases: 3. CDR1 is KGHSH, CDR2 LQKENI, per germline. The CDR3 protein is CASSPTSGNHEQYF. CDR3 nucleotides: TGTGCCAGCTCACCAACTAGCGGGAACCACGAGCAGTACTTC.

The chain is built from TRBV11-2 and TRBJ2-2, with TRBD2 as a possible D gene (5 bases). Germline V CDR1 and CDR2: SGHAT, FQNNGV. The ends were cut back, 2 bases at V and 6 bases at J, with 13 bases in the middle. The CDR3 sequence is 15 residues long. CDR3 sequence: CASSLHTGKAGELFF. In DNA, the CDR3 is TGTGCCAGCAGCTTACATACGGGGAAGGCCGGGGAGCTGTTTTTT.

This chain connects TRBV7-8 to TRBJ1-5; D is perhaps TRBD1 (5 bases). The CDR3 is 15 residues long. The germline gives CDR1 SGHVS, CDR2 FQNEAQ. The V end lost 6 bases, the J end lost 5 bases, and 17 bases lay between the germline ends. The CDR3 DNA sequence: TGTGCCAGCAGTCCACAGGTCGACGGGGATCAGCCCCAGCATTTT. It encodes CASSPQVDGDQPQHF.

Concerning this clone itself: The identical CDR3 is also encoded by other nucleotide sequences in the sample. This chain uses TRBV28 with TRBJ1-2; no definite D call. The germline CDR1 and CDR2 sequences are MDHEN and SYDVKM. V was clipped by 3 bases and J by 2 bases, with 4 bases between them. The CDR3 is 12 residues long. The CDR3 DNA sequence: TGTGCCAGCAGTTTGGGGAACTATGGCTACACCTTC. Translated, it gives CASSLGNYGYTF.

This rearrangement joins TRBV19 to TRBJ1-2, with a tentative D call TRBD1 (5 bases). The V and J ends lost 7 bases and 0 bases respectively, with 15 bases between them. The CDR3 contains 15 residues. CDR1 is LNHDA and CDR2 is SQIVND in the germline V gene (reference sequence). Here the CDR3 DNA reads TGTGCCAGTACGATCGACAGAAGGCCTAACTATGGCTACACCTTC. Protein: CASTIDRRPNYGYTF.

The V and J genes are TRBV7-8 and TRBJ2-1; 10 bases agree with TRBD2. With 6 bases clipped from V and 5 bases from J, the junction kept 10 bases outside the gene matches. CDR1 is SGHVS and CDR2 is FQNEAQ in the germline V gene. This CDR3 contains 16 residues. The CDR3, as DNA: TGTGCCAGCAGGGTGGCTAGCGGGAGTGCGAACAATGAGCAGTTCTTC. This gives the protein CASRVASGSANNEQFF. Variable domain in full (rest from reference TRBV7-8 and TRBJ2-1): GAGVSQSPRYKVAKRGQDVALRCDPISGHVSLFWYQQALGQGPEFLTYFQNEAQLDKSGLPSDRFFAERPEGSVSTLKIQRTQQEDSAVYLCASRVASGSANNEQFFGPGTRLTVL.

V and J are TRBV5-4 and TRBJ2-7; D may be TRBD2 (7 bases). Trimming cost V 3 bases and J 5 bases, with 12 bases left between them. This CDR3 is built from 13 residues. Germline V gene data show CDR1 as SGHNT and CDR2 as YYREEE (reference sequence). CDR3 sequence reads: CASSWGGLNEQYF. CDR3 DNA sequence: TGTGCCAGCAGCTGGGGGGGGCTCAACGAGCAGTACTTC.

The chain links TRBV6-6 to TRBJ2-7, with a tentative D call TRBD1 (6 bases). Germline-derived CDR1 and CDR2 are MNHNY and SVGAGI (reference sequence). The CDR3 spans 11 residues. V lost 5 bases and J lost 7, with 9 bases in between. The CDR3 nucleotides read TGTGCCAGCAGTCGACAGGAAGAGCAGTACTTC. Its protein product is CASSRQEEQYF.

The chain links TRBV6-4 to TRBJ1-1; D is unresolved. V lost 1 base, J lost 1 base, and 7 bases lay in between. The length of the CDR3 is 14 residues. Germline CDR1 is MRHNA and CDR2 is SNTAGT. CDR3 DNA sequence: TGTGCCAGCAGTGACTGGGATAGGAACACTGAAGCTTTCTTT. Amino acids: CASSDWDRNTEAFF.

This chain links TRBV2 with TRBJ2-1; tentatively, D is TRBD1 (6 bases). The CDR3 has 14 residues. CDR1 is SNHLY and CDR2 is FYNNEI in the germline V gene. Trimming pared 6 bases from V and 5 bases from J, leaving 14 bases between. CDR3 loop: CASRDQTGNNEQFF. CDR3 in DNA: TGTGCCAGCAGAGACCAAACAGGGAACAATGAGCAGTTCTTC.

V gene TRBV6-1 combines with J gene TRBJ2-7; D unresolved. Germline CDR1 and CDR2: MNHNS and SASEGT. The CDR3 runs to 13 residues. V was cut by 4 bases and J by 0 bases, with 7 bases left in between. CDR3 loop: CASSVVSSYEQYF. The DNA of the CDR3 is TGTGCCAGCAGTGTGGTAAGCTCCTACGAGCAGTACTTC.

The rearrangement links TRBV16 to TRBJ2-3; a possible D gene is TRBD2 (6 bases). V was shortened by 3 bases and J by 5 bases, with 12 bases between the two germline ends. Germline V gene sequence: CDR1 KGHSY, CDR2 FQNENV. This CDR3 comprises 14 residues. The CDR3 spells CASSHYRRVDTQYF. Written as DNA, the CDR3 is TGTGCCAGCAGCCACTACAGGAGGGTAGATACGCAGTATTTT.

The rearrangement uses TRBV4-3 and TRBJ1-2; TRBD1 is a possible D gene (5 bases). The CDR3 runs 15 residues. Germline V gene lookup returns CDR1 LGHNA and CDR2 YSLEER. V lost 4 bases and J lost 3, with 15 bases in between. DNA for the CDR3: TGCGCCAGCAGCCCAGCCCCCGACAGCGACTATGGCTACACCTTC. It yields the protein CASSPAPDSDYGYTF.

This chain connects TRBV6-5 to TRBJ2-7; 9 nucleotides line up with TRBD1. Per germline, CDR1 MNHEY and CDR2 SVGAGI. V dropped 7 bases and J dropped 2; count of bases not matched to a gene: 6. CDR3 size: 14 residues. The CDR3 region has the DNA TGTGCCAGCACCCTAAGACAGGGGGCCTACGAGCAGTACTTC. It is translated as CASTLRQGAYEQYF.

This chain joins TRBV28 and TRBJ1-2; perhaps TRBD1 as D (5 bases). This CDR3 has 12 amino acids. CDR1 and CDR2 (germline): MDHEN, SYDVKM. The V end was cut by 8 bases, the J end by 4 bases, with 11 bases between. The CDR3 nucleotides are TGTGCCAGCCCGGGGGGGGGCTATGGCTACACCTTC. It codes for CASPGGGYGYTF.

This chain connects TRBV11-2 to TRBJ2-7; TRBD2 matches at 11 bases. This CDR3 region has 17 residues. After removal of 1 base from V and 4 bases from J, the junction contained 9 bases not matched to a gene. The V gene's germline CDR1 is SGHAT and CDR2 FQNNGV. For the CDR3, the DNA is TGTGCCAGCAGCTTAGGATTTAGGACTAGCGGGTCGTACGAGCAGTACTTC. Protein sequence: CASSLGFRTSGSYEQYF. Drawing the rest from reference TRBV11-2 and TRBJ2-7, the complete variable domain is EAGVAQSPRYKIIEKRQSVAFWCNPISGHATLYWYQQILGQGPKLLIQFQNNGVVDDSQLPKDRFSAERLKGVDSTLKIQPAKLEDSAVYLCASSLGFRTSGSYEQYFGPGTRLTVT.

This chain uses TRBV7-3 with TRBJ1-1; 8 nucleotides agree with TRBD1. J gave up 4 bases and V 5 bases, and 3 bases lay outside the gene matches. The CDR3 spans 13 residues. Germline CDR1 SGHTA, CDR2 FQGTGA. The CDR3 coding sequence is TGTGCCAGCAGCCCAACAGGGGGCACTGAAGCTTTCTTT. Protein sequence: CASSPTGGTEAFF.

The chain employs TRBV6-5 and TRBJ2-7, with 10 bases matching TRBD1. V gave up 5 bases and J gave up 6 bases; unmatched junction bases: 4. The germline V gene has CDR1 MNHEY and CDR2 SVGAGI. The CDR3 sequence is 13 residues long. CDR3 coding DNA: TGTGCCAGCAGTCGGGACAGGGGAAGCGAGCAGTACTTC. Translating it yields CASSRDRGSEQYF.